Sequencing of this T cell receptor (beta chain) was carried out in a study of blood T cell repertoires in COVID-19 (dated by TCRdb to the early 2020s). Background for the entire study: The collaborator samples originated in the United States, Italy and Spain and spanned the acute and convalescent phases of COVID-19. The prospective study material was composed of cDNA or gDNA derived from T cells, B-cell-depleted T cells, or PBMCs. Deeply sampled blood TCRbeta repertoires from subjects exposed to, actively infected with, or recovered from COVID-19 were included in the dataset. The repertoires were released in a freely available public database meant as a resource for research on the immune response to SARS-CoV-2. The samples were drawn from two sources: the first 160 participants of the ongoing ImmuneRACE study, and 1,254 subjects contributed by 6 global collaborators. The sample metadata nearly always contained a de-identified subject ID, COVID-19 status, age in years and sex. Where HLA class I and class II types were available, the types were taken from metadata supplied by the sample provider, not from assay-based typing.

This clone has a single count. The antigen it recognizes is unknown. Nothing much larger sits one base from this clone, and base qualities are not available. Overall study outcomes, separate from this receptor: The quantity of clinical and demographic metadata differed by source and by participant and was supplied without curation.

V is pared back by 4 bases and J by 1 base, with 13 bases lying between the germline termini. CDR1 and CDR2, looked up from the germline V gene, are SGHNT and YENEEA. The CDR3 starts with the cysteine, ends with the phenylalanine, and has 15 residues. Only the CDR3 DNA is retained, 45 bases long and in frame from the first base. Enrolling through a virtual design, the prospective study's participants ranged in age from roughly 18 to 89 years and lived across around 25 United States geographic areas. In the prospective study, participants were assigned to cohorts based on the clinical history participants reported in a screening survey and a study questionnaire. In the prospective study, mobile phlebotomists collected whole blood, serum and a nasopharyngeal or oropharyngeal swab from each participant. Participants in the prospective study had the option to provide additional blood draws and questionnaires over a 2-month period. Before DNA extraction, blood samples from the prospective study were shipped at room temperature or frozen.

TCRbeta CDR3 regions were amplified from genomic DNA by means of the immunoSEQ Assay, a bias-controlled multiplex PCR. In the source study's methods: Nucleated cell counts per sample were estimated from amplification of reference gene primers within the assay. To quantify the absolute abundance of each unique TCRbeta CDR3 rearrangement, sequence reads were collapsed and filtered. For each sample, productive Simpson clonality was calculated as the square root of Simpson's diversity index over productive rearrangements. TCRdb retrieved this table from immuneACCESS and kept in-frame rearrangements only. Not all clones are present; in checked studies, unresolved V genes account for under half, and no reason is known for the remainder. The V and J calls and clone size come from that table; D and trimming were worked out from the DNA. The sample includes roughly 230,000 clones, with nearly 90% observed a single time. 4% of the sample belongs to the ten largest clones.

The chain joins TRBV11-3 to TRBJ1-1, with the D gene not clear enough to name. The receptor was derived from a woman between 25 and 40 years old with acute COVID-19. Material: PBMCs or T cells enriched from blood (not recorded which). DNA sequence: TGTGCCAGCAGCTCCTCGACATCAGAGAACACTGAAGCTTTCTTT. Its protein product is CASSSSTSENTEAFF.